This is a list of T cell receptor beta chains from one sample in a study of blood T cell repertoires in COVID-19. Using immunoSEQ multiplex PCR, the repertoire was profiled, and TCRdb retains in-frame clones only, with some absent. Here the sample spans about 120,000 clones, around 70% being singletons. What was sequenced was peripheral blood. The receptors here all came from a man aged 60 to 75 with acute or convalescent COVID-19. CDR3s include the opening cysteine and the closing phenylalanine or tryptophan.

TRBJ2-7 TRBV6-6 CASSRLLPGQDSYEQYF
TRBJ1-2 TRBV2 CASRDLANYGYTF
TRBJ2-1 TRBV5-1 CASRPTSGQNNEQFF
TRBJ2-5 TRBV19 CASSTRTGYETQYF
TRBJ1-1 TRBV2 CATRRGVEAFF
TRBJ1-2 TRBV19 CASRAGLYGYTF
TRBJ2-7 TRBV18 CASSQQGAGEQYF
TRBJ1-2 TRBV11-2 CASSPGQNYGYTF
TRBJ1-5 TRBV19 CASWDRASNQPQHF
TRBJ2-5 TRBV4-2 CASSQAYTSGSALKETQYF
TRBJ1-2 TRBV2 CAMRPGQGYGYTF
TRBJ1-1 TRBV5-6 CASREGTGLNTEAFF
TRBJ1-2 TRBV6-5 CASSLGRGNYGYTF
TRBJ1-4 TRBV6-6 CASRIQGSNEKLFF
TRBJ1-5 TRBV6-5 CASRRQGSNQPQHF
TRBJ1-1 TRBV19 CASTRQIMNTEAFF
TRBJ2-1 TRBV5-1 CASSSRGQTYNEQFF
TRBJ1-1 TRBV19 CASSRRQADTEAFF
TRBJ2-6 TRBV5-6 CASSLYNRGTGANVLTF
TRBJ1-2 TRBV5-6 CASSFSRGIGGYTF
TRBJ1-1 TRBV14 CASSQTGSYTEAFF
TRBJ2-5 TRBV4-2 CASSQDPGSSGSSQETQYF
TRBJ1-1 TRBV2 CASTQTAMNTEAFF